This note documents a single TCR beta chain sequence. CDR3 length: 16 amino acids. Trimming left V 1 base short and J 3 bases short, with 15 bases between. Germline V gene lookup returns CDR1 LNHNV and CDR2 YYDKDF (reference sequence). The source of the sample is a study of T cell changes during pregnancy in multiple sclerosis. Sequencing used immunoSEQ multiplex PCR; TCRdb keeps in-frame clones, though not all of them. This table has tens of thousands of clones, about 90% appearing once. The chain joins TRBV15 to TRBJ1-1; D gene ambiguous. This clonotype was sampled from a female donor with multiple sclerosis, enrolled in a pregnancy study. The sample in question was CD4+ T cells from peripheral blood mononuclear cells, obtained after pregnancy. The CDR3 here is CATSRGSGEADTEAFF. The DNA of the CDR3 is TGTGCCACCAGCAGAGGTTCTGGAGAGGCGGACACTGAAGCTTTCTTT.